The 28 T cell receptor beta chains in this list originate from one sample, sequenced in a study of blood T cells in healthy people across ages. With a J-beta primer mix and a sample-barcoded 5' primer, a second PCR ran about 7 to 12 cycles. TCRdb re-called the 5' RACE reads with MiXCR, one entry per CDR3 protein. The sample lists about 1.1 million distinct CDR3 sequences, 35% to 40% seen once, with around 13% in the top ten. Specimen: blood. All receptors come from a man between 18 and 29 years old in good health.

V is TRBV29-1 and J is TRBJ2-5, with 7 bases matching TRBD1. The V and J ends lost 4 bases and 2 bases, in that order; junction bases with no gene match: 7. Germline loops: CDR1 SQVTM, CDR2 ANQGSEA. This CDR3 has 14 amino acids. The CDR3 is CSVVSRGSQETQYF. CDR3 DNA sequence: TGCAGCGTTGTGTCCAGGGGGTCTCAAGAGACCCAGTACTTC. The full variable domain, completed using reference TRBV29-1 and TRBJ2-5, is SAVISQKPSRDICQRGTSLTIQCQVDSQVTMMFWYRQQPGQSLTLIATANQGSEATYESGFVIDKFPISRPNLTFSTLTVSNMSPEDSSIYLCSVVSRGSQETQYFGPGTRLLVL.

This chain uses TRBV7-9 with TRBJ2-7; possibly TRBD1 for D (6 bases). V gave up 5 bases and J gave up 1 base, with 9 bases separating them. Germline CDR1 and CDR2: SEHNR and FQNEAQ (reference sequence). The CDR3 runs to 13 residues. Written as DNA, the CDR3 is TGTGCCAGCAGCCACGACAGGTCCTACGAGCAGTACTTC. Its protein product is CASSHDRSYEQYF.

There are a few counts of this clonotype. The chain has TRBV27 and TRBJ1-1; 7 bases line up with TRBD1. Trimming removed 2 bases from V and 4 bases from J; junction bases left unmatched: 7. Germline CDR1 reads MNHEY; CDR2 reads SMNVEV (reference sequence). CDR3 length equals 15 residues. In DNA, the CDR3 is TGTGCCAGCAGTTTAACGCGGTCAGGGGGCACTGAAGCTTTCTTT. Encoded protein: CASSLTRSGGTEAFF.

This clonotype was counted only a few times. V usage is TRBV7-9 and J usage is TRBJ2-3; possibly TRBD1 for D (6 bases). This CDR3 has 14 residues. Germline-derived CDR1 and CDR2 are SEHNR and FQNEAQ (reference sequence). V lost 1 base and J 4 bases, leaving 9 bases between the germline ends. CDR3 DNA: TGTGCCAGCAGCTTAGGGACAGACGCAGATACGCAGTATTTT. This sequence encodes CASSLGTDADTQYF. The full variable domain, in which reference TRBV7-9 and TRBJ2-3 provide the parts outside the CDR3, is DTGVSQNPRHKITKRGQNVTFRCDPISEHNRLYWYRQTLGQGPEFLTYFQNEAQLEKSRLLSDRFSAERPKGSFSTLEIQRTEQGDSAMYLCASSLGTDADTQYFGPGTRLTVL.

V is TRBV28 and J is TRBJ1-5; unclear D gene. This CDR3 region has 12 residues. Germline V gives CDR1 MDHEN, CDR2 SYDVKM. Trimming stripped 8 bases from V and 6 bases from J, with 11 bases between. The CDR3 reads CASQVFGQPQHF. The CDR3 region has the DNA TGTGCCAGCCAAGTTTTCGGTCAGCCCCAGCATTTT.

A few counts support this clonotype. The CDR3, as DNA: TGTGCCATCAGTGAAAAGGGGAACACTGAAGCTTTCTTT. The encoded protein is CAISEKGNTEAFF. This chain joins TRBV10-3 and TRBJ1-1; D is unclear. V was clipped by 3 bases and J by 1 base, with 6 bases between them. CDR3 length: 13 amino acids. Per the germline V gene, CDR1 is ENHRY and CDR2 is SYGVKD.

This clonotype was observed many times. This chain links TRBV3-1 with TRBJ2-5; no firm D call. Trimming cost V 0 bases and J 5 bases, with 7 bases left between them. There are 13 residues in the CDR3. Germline CDR1 reads LGHDT; CDR2 reads YNNKEL (reference sequence). CDR3 protein: CASSQDSTETQYF. For the CDR3, the DNA is TGTGCCAGCAGCCAAGATAGTACGGAGACCCAGTACTTC.

The V and J genes are TRBV29-1 and TRBJ1-3, with D possibly TRBD1 on 5 matching bases. Trimming removed 4 bases at V and 8 bases at J, with 24 bases between. This CDR3 has 16 amino acids. Germline CDR1 SQVTM, CDR2 ANQGSEA. CDR3 in DNA: TGCAGCGTTGCCTCGTCAGGCAATTTAGGGGTCGACACCATATATTTT. It codes for CSVASSGNLGVDTIYF.

Comments on this clonotype: Sequence at one end of the junction differs from germline and may be a read error. The chain recombines TRBV4-3 with TRBJ2-7; 7 positions agree with TRBD1. The CDR3 runs 15 residues. Germline loops: CDR1 LGHNA, CDR2 YSLEER. The CDR3 spells CASNQDLEGAGEQYF. The CDR3 nucleotides are TGCGCCAGCAACCAAGACTTAGAGGGGGCTGGCGAGCAGTACTTC.

The rearrangement links TRBV12-3 or TRBV12-4 to TRBJ2-2; D gene unclear. Trimming left V 1 base short and J 7 bases short, with 13 bases between. The CDR3 is made up of 15 amino acids. DNA of the CDR3: TGTGCCAGCAGTTTAGGTGGCTCCCCCGGCGGGGAGCTGTTTTTT. This sequence encodes CASSLGGSPGGELFF.

This clonotype was found a few times. V is TRBV7-9 and J is TRBJ2-3; tentatively, D is TRBD1 (6 bases). V lost 1 base, J lost 0 bases, and 20 bases lay in between. The CDR3 extends over 19 amino acids. Germline CDR1 is SEHNR and CDR2 is FQNEAQ (reference sequence). CDR3 coding DNA: TGTGCCAGCAGCTTAGGGCCCCGGACAGCCCAGTATAGCACAGATACGCAGTATTTT. It codes for CASSLGPRTAQYSTDTQYF.

The J gene is TRBJ1-1, the V gene TRBV6-5, with 9 bases matching TRBD1. There are 14 residues in the CDR3. Germline V gene sequence: CDR1 MNHEY, CDR2 SVGAGI. Trimming at V came to 9 bases and at J to 6 bases, leaving 11 bases not matched to a gene. The CDR3 nucleotides are TGTGCCAGGACCTCCCAACAGGGGGCTGCTGAAGCTTTCTTT. Translating it yields CARTSQQGAAEAFF.

A word on this clonotype: One end of the junction does not line up with germline, which may come from a read error. This chain links TRBV4-2 with TRBJ1-2, with 7 nucleotides matching TRBD1. Germline V gene sequence: CDR1 LGHNA, CDR2 YNFKEQ. The CDR3 sequence is 16 residues long. Here the CDR3 reads CASSQDLTGVLDGYTF. DNA of the CDR3: TGTGCCAGTAGCCAGGACCTAACAGGGGTATTAGATGGCTACACCTTC.

The chain employs TRBV29-1 and TRBJ2-5; D call uncertain. From germline, CDR1 is SQVTM and CDR2 ANQGSEA. V lost 6 bases to trimming and J lost 5 bases, with 10 bases between them. This CDR3 region has 11 residues. CDR3 in amino acids: CSVSPRETQYF. The CDR3 DNA follows: TGCAGCGTGTCCCCCAGGGAGACCCAGTACTTC.

J is TRBJ2-2 and V is TRBV5-6, with no clear D. The V gene lost 6 bases and the J gene lost 0 bases, with 15 bases spanning the gap. From germline, CDR1 is SGHDT and CDR2 YYEEEE. CDR3 length equals 16 residues. This CDR3 reads CASTLNRVANTGELFF. The CDR3 DNA reads as TGTGCCAGCACCCTAAACAGAGTCGCGAACACCGGGGAGCTGTTTTTT. The entire variable domain, with the rest obtained from reference TRBV5-6 and TRBJ2-2, is as follows: DAGVTQSPTHLIKTRGQQVTLRCSPKSGHDTVSWYQQALGQGPQFIFQYYEEEERQRGNFPDRFSGHQFPNYSSELNVNALLLGDSALYLCASTLNRVANTGELFFGEGSRLTVL.

About this clonotype: A much larger clone lies one base from this, so it may be a read error. The V call is TRBV7-6, the J call TRBJ1-4; D is possibly TRBD1 (6 bases). This CDR3 comprises 15 residues. V was cut by 0 bases and J by 3 bases, with 8 bases left in between. The V gene's germline CDR1 is SGHVS and CDR2 FNYEAQ. The CDR3 region has the DNA TGTGCCAGCAGCTTAGCGGCAGGGGCTAATGAAAAACTGTTTTTT. This translates into CASSLAAGANEKLFF.

The V and J genes are TRBV12-3 or TRBV12-4 and TRBJ2-5; unclear D gene. The J call may be faulty, since TRBJ2-1 better matches the DNA end. This CDR3 is built from 15 residues. Written as DNA, the CDR3 is TGTGCCAGCGCGGAATACGGGCGTGTACAAGAGACCCAGTTCTTC. This gives the protein CASAEYGRVQETQFF.

This chain links TRBV7-2 with TRBJ2-1; D remains ambiguous. V lost 1 base and J 3 bases, leaving 7 bases between the germline ends. CDR1 SGHTA and CDR2 FQGNSA come from the germline V gene. This CDR3 comprises 14 residues. DNA for the CDR3: TGTGCCAGCAGCTTAGACCAAGACTACAATGAGCAGTTCTTC. Its protein product is CASSLDQDYNEQFF.

This clonotype was detected a few times. The V call is TRBV11-1, the J call TRBJ2-1, with 9 bases aligning to TRBD1. This CDR3 has 15 amino acids. V lost 6 bases and J lost 5; bases outside the gene matches: 8. Germline CDR1 SGHAT, CDR2 FQDESV (reference sequence). The chain's CDR3 is CASRNNRDRDNEQFF. The CDR3 DNA sequence: TGTGCCAGCAGGAATAACCGGGACAGGGACAATGAGCAGTTCTTC.

This chain connects TRBV9 to TRBJ2-3; no reliable D call. This CDR3 is built from 14 residues. Deletions cut 4 bases from V and 4 bases from J, with 13 bases between. Germline values: CDR1 SGDLS, CDR2 YYNGEE. The CDR3: CASSPPSGADTQYF. CDR3 in DNA: TGTGCCAGCAGCCCGCCTTCAGGAGCAGATACGCAGTATTTT. Full variable domain (missing parts from reference TRBV9 and TRBJ2-3): DSGVTQTPKHLITATGQRVTLRCSPRSGDLSVYWYQQSLDQGLQFLIQYYNGEERAKGNILERFSAQQFPDLHSELNLSSLELGDSALYFCASSPPSGADTQYFGPGTRLTVL.

Remarks on this clonotype: A junction boundary mismatches the germline segment, possibly from a read error. Here the CDR3 reads CASSLGGTGTNVLTF. CDR3 in DNA: TGTGCCAGCAGTTTAGGCGGGACTGGGACCAACGTCCTGACTTTC. The chain uses TRBV12-3 or TRBV12-4 and TRBJ2-6; perhaps TRBD2 as D (6 bases). The CDR3 contains 15 residues.

The chain carries TRBV12-3 or TRBV12-4 and TRBJ1-6; D remains unclear. This CDR3 contains 14 residues. Between the trimmed V and J ends, which lost 2 bases and 7 bases, there was a span of 9 bases. CDR3 bases: TGTGCCAGCAGTTTAAGGGCACGCAATTCACCCCTCCACTTT. Its translation is CASSLRARNSPLHF.

This chain uses TRBV20-1 with TRBJ1-1; D is uncertain. Germline CDR1 is DFQATT and CDR2 is SNEGSKA (reference sequence). This CDR3 spans 10 amino acids. The V gene lost 5 bases and the J gene lost 6 bases, with 7 bases spanning the gap. In DNA form, the CDR3 reads TGCAGTGCTGGGATCCCTGAAGCTTTCTTT. Translation: CSAGIPEAFF.

The chain links TRBV9 to TRBJ2-5; D possibly corresponds to TRBD1 (6 bases). The length of the CDR3 is 16 residues. Germline V CDR1 and CDR2: SGDLS, YYNGEE. V lost 4 bases and J lost 11, with 27 bases in between. CDR3 sequence reads: CASSLRGDTNYNEQYF. The CDR3 region has the DNA TGTGCCAGCAGCCTTAGAGGGGACACAAATTACAATGAGCAGTACTTC.

The chain links TRBV4-3 to TRBJ2-7; D possibly corresponds to TRBD2 (7 bases). The V end was cut by 0 bases, the J end by 7 bases, with 19 bases between. Per the germline V gene, CDR1 is LGHNA and CDR2 is YSLEER. The CDR3 covers 16 residues. As DNA, the CDR3 is TGCGCCAGCAGCCAAGATCGCGGGGGCATATACAATGAGCAGTACTTC. Protein sequence: CASSQDRGGIYNEQYF.

This clonotype appeared a few times. The chain carries TRBV7-2 and TRBJ1-1; 9 nucleotides align to TRBD1. Germline V gives CDR1 SGHTA, CDR2 FQGNSA. This CDR3 contains 13 residues. The junction had 9 bases not matched to a gene; V was cut back by 5 bases and J by 11 bases. CDR3 in DNA: TGTGCCAGCAGCCCCAGTTGGACAGGGGATGCTTTCTTT. It yields the protein CASSPSWTGDAFF.

The chain carries TRBV6-2 or TRBV6-3 and TRBJ2-1, with D perhaps matching TRBD2 (5 bases). This CDR3 contains 14 residues. Germline lookup yields CDR1 MNHEY and CDR2 SVGEGT. The germline V and J ends were trimmed by 2 bases and 8 bases, with 13 bases remaining between them. CDR3 nucleotides: TGTGCCAGCAGTTACGGGCCTAGCCCCTATGAGCAGTTCTTC. This encodes CASSYGPSPYEQFF.

This clonotype appeared a few times. The CDR3 DNA reads as TGTGCCACCAGTGAGTCGGGACTAGCTTACAATGAGCAGTTCTTC. Translation: CATSESGLAYNEQFF. This chain connects TRBV24-1 to TRBJ2-1, with TRBD2 matching 9 bases. From germline, CDR1 is KGHDR and CDR2 SFDVKD. J lost 4 bases, V lost 4 bases, and 4 bases had no gene match. The CDR3 sequence is 15 residues long.